These 23 T cell receptor beta chains were sequenced from one sample in a study of radiotherapy plus CTLA-4 blockade in lung cancer. Some clones are missing from TCRdb's copy, which holds only in-frame ones; the method was immunoSEQ multiplex PCR. The table shows 70,000 to 95,000 clones, with around 86% occurring only once. The sequences come from peripheral blood, collected from a patient treated with radiotherapy plus ipilimumab. The receptors come from a human donor with non-small cell lung cancer that progressed on radiotherapy plus ipilimumab.

This clone was observed once. J is TRBJ2-2 and V is TRBV19; no clear D gene. Germline CDR1 and CDR2: LNHDA and SQIVND (reference sequence). The CDR3 covers 14 residues. V lost 3 bases and J 1 base, leaving 6 bases between the germline ends. The CDR3 DNA reads as TGTGCCAGTAGTATGGTGGGGAACACCGGGGAGCTGTTTTTT. Its protein product is CASSMVGNTGELFF.

The chain couples TRBV6-5 to TRBJ2-7; 8 nucleotides match TRBD1. This CDR3 is built from 13 residues. Germline assignment: CDR1 MNHEY and CDR2 SVGAGI. Trimming removed 6 bases from V and 2 bases from J; junction bases left unmatched: 3. CDR3 DNA: TGTGCCAGCAGCCAGGGACAGGCCTACGAGCAGTACTTC. It codes for CASSQGQAYEQYF.

The DNA of the CDR3 is TGCGCCAGCAGCGGGGGACAGGGGGAAGAGACCCAGTACTTC. Its protein product is CASSGGQGEETQYF. V and J are TRBV5-1 and TRBJ2-5; 11 nucleotides align to TRBD1. The J segment lost 3 bases and the V segment lost 4 bases, leaving 2 bases of the junction unmatched. Germline V gene data show CDR1 as SGHRS and CDR2 as YFSETQ. The CDR3 is 14 amino acids.

The count of this clone is one. This chain connects TRBV28 to TRBJ1-1; tentative D call: TRBD1 (5 bases). There are 15 residues in the CDR3. Germline V gene lookup returns CDR1 MDHEN and CDR2 SYDVKM. V lost 2 bases, J lost 0 bases, and 10 bases lay in between. The CDR3 here is CASSLPGTLNTEAFF. The CDR3 nucleotides are TGTGCCAGCAGTTTACCCGGGACGCTGAACACTGAAGCTTTCTTT.

The V call is TRBV5-6, the J call TRBJ1-1, with D possibly TRBD1 on 5 matching bases. The CDR3 consists of 16 residues. Germline V gives CDR1 SGHDT, CDR2 YYEEEE. Trimming left V 7 bases short and J 1 base short, with 20 bases between. The CDR3 DNA sequence: TGTGCCAGCGCGCTTGGGTGGGGGAAGCGGAACACTGAAGCTTTCTTT. It specifies CASALGWGKRNTEAFF.

This chain connects TRBV6-1 to TRBJ1-1, with 7 bases matching TRBD1. The CDR3 length is 12 residues. The V segment lost 8 bases and the J segment 6 bases; nucleotides outside the gene matches: 6. Germline lookup yields CDR1 MNHNS and CDR2 SASEGT. The CDR3 spells CASGGTVAEAFF. For the CDR3, the DNA is TGTGCCAGCGGCGGGACAGTCGCTGAAGCTTTCTTT.

The gene calls are TRBV9 and TRBJ2-2; TRBD2 agrees at 8 bases. The junction had 2 bases not matched to a gene; V was cut back by 3 bases and J by 1 base. Germline-derived CDR1 and CDR2 are SGDLS and YYNGEE. The CDR3 totals 15 residues. The CDR3 coding sequence is TGTGCCAGCAGCGGTAGCGGGAAGAACACCGGGGAGCTGTTTTTT. This encodes CASSGSGKNTGELFF. The variable domain in full, completed from reference TRBV9 and TRBJ2-2, reads DSGVTQTPKHLITATGQRVTLRCSPRSGDLSVYWYQQSLDQGLQFLIQYYNGEERAKGNILERFSAQQFPDLHSELNLSSLELGDSALYFCASSGSGKNTGELFFGEGSRLTVL.

The V gene is TRBV7-9, the J gene TRBJ1-4; D not certain. The V end lost 11 bases, the J end lost 5 bases, and 9 bases lay between the germline ends. In germline, CDR1 is SEHNR, CDR2 FQNEAQ (reference sequence). The CDR3 totals 11 residues. This chain's CDR3 is CAGLKNEKLFF. Written as DNA, the CDR3 is TGTGCCGGTCTTAAGAATGAAAAACTGTTTTTT.

The chain joins TRBV5-1 to TRBJ2-7; 7 bases are shared with TRBD1. From germline, CDR1 is SGHRS and CDR2 YFSETQ. The CDR3 spans 14 residues. Trimming removed 4 bases from V and 2 bases from J; junction bases left unmatched: 6. CDR3 protein: CASSQWDRAYEQYF. In DNA, the CDR3 is TGCGCCAGCAGCCAATGGGACAGAGCCTACGAGCAGTACTTC.

As concerns this clone: With a far larger clone one base away, a read error is the likely cause. Other DNA sequences within the sample encode an identical CDR3. The chain carries TRBV7-2 and TRBJ2-3; D possibly uses TRBD1 or TRBD2 (5 bases each). V was cut by 0 bases and J by 1 base, with 5 bases left in between. The length of the CDR3 is 14 residues. Looked up from germline, CDR1 is SGHTA and CDR2 is FQGNSA. The CDR3 loop reads CASSLAGGTDTQYF. In DNA form, the CDR3 reads TGTGCCAGCAGCTTAGCGGGGGGCACAGATACGCAGTATTTT.

This chain connects TRBV27 to TRBJ1-5; TRBD1 aligns across 11 bases. CDR3 length: 14 residues. Germline CDR1 and CDR2: MNHEY and SMNVEV (reference sequence). J was trimmed by 6 bases and V by 6 bases; bases with no gene match: 4. The CDR3 region has the DNA TGTGCCAGCAGAGCCGGGACAGGGGGTCAGCCCCAGCATTTT. This encodes CASRAGTGGQPQHF.

The V gene is TRBV18, the J gene TRBJ2-3, with D possibly TRBD2 on 5 matching bases. Trimming stripped 3 bases from V and 1 base from J, with 11 bases between. The CDR3 length is 15 residues. CDR1 and CDR2 (germline): KGHSH, LQKENI. The CDR3: CASSPSLGGTDTQYF. The CDR3 bases are TGTGCCAGCTCACCCTCACTAGGTGGCACAGATACGCAGTATTTT. Looking up the rest from reference TRBV18 and TRBJ2-3 gives the full variable domain: NAGVMQNPRHLVRRRGQEARLRCSPMKGHSHVYWYRQLPEEGLKFMVYLQKENIIDESGMPKERFSAEFPKEGPSILRIQQVVRGDSAAYFCASSPSLGGTDTQYFGPGTRLTVL.

The chain joins TRBV5-1 to TRBJ2-6, with 8 bases lining up with TRBD1. V shed 0 bases, J shed 2 bases, and the junction held 1 base outside the gene matches. This CDR3 has 16 amino acids. Germline lookup yields CDR1 SGHRS and CDR2 YFSETQ. The CDR3 region is CASSLGTGTGANVLTF. In DNA, the CDR3 is TGCGCCAGCAGCTTGGGGACAGGGACTGGGGCCAACGTCCTGACTTTC. Looking up the rest from reference TRBV5-1 and TRBJ2-6 gives the full variable domain: KAGVTQTPRYLIKTRGQQVTLSCSPISGHRSVSWYQQTPGQGLQFLFEYFSETQRNKGNFPGRFSGRQFSNSRSEMNVSTLELGDSALYLCASSLGTGTGANVLTFGAGSRLTVL.

The CDR3 DNA reads as TGTGCCAGCAGCCCTAGAGGGGGCGACAGGAACACTGAAGCTTTCTTT. It translates to CASSPRGGDRNTEAFF. J is TRBJ1-1 and V is TRBV11-2; 7 positions match TRBD1. The V gene end was trimmed by 5 bases and the J gene end by 1 base; junction bases not matched to a gene: 10. Per the germline V gene, CDR1 is SGHAT and CDR2 is FQNNGV. CDR3 length: 16 amino acids.

J is TRBJ2-7 and V is TRBV18, with D perhaps TRBD1 or TRBD2 (5 bases each). Trimming took 0 bases from V and 6 from J, leaving 15 bases between them. This CDR3 spans 15 amino acids. Germline CDR1 KGHSH, CDR2 LQKENI. This CDR3 is CASSPPRGTRAEQYF. The CDR3 region has the DNA TGTGCCAGCTCACCACCGAGAGGGACCCGGGCCGAGCAGTACTTC.

This chain uses TRBV27 with TRBJ2-7; D remains ambiguous. This CDR3 has 11 residues. V lost 4 bases to trimming and J lost 8 bases, with 9 bases between them. Per germline, CDR1 MNHEY and CDR2 SMNVEV (reference sequence). This chain's CDR3 is CASSYGRKQYF. CDR3 sequence (DNA): TGTGCCAGCAGTTACGGACGGAAGCAGTACTTC.

V and J are TRBV6-6 and TRBJ1-1; 9 positions match TRBD1. CDR3 size: 13 residues. The germline gives CDR1 MNHNY, CDR2 SVGAGI (reference sequence). Trimming removed 10 bases from V and 3 bases from J; junction bases left unmatched: 6. CDR3 sequence reads: CAIGGQGDTEAFF. The DNA for the CDR3 is TGTGCCATCGGGGGACAGGGAGACACTGAAGCTTTCTTT.

This chain connects TRBV6-1 to TRBJ2-1; 10 nucleotides line up with TRBD2. In germline, CDR1 is MNHNS, CDR2 SASEGT. The trim removed 1 base at V and 16 bases at J, leaving 10 bases unmatched. This CDR3 region has 14 residues. The CDR3, as DNA: TGTGCCAGCAGTGAAGTGACCCAGCGGGGGGGTCATTTCTTC. Translated, it gives CASSEVTQRGGHFF.

This chain joins TRBV28 and TRBJ1-4; unclear D gene. The V end lost 9 bases, the J end lost 6 bases, and 8 bases lay between the germline ends. This CDR3 has 11 residues. CDR1 and CDR2 (germline): MDHEN, SYDVKM. The CDR3 nucleotides read TGTGCCAGTAAGCAGGATGAAAAACTGTTTTTT. This translates into CASKQDEKLFF.

The chain couples TRBV9 to TRBJ2-5; D tentatively reads TRBD1 or TRBD2 (5 bases each). The V and J ends lost 0 bases and 0 bases respectively, with 12 bases between them. The CDR3 length is 16 residues. From germline, CDR1 is SGDLS and CDR2 YYNGEE. The CDR3 here is CASSVAEWGYQETQYF. CDR3 in DNA: TGTGCCAGCAGCGTAGCCGAATGGGGGTACCAAGAGACCCAGTACTTC.

This clone was seen only a few times. The chain is built from TRBV2 and TRBJ2-7; 9 nucleotides align to TRBD1. The germline V gene encodes CDR1 SNHLY and CDR2 FYNNEI. The trim removed 7 bases at V and 2 bases at J, leaving 9 bases unmatched. The CDR3 consists of 15 residues. The CDR3 reads CASTASGTGTYEQYF. As DNA, the CDR3 is TGTGCCAGCACTGCCTCCGGGACAGGGACCTACGAGCAGTACTTC.

The V and J genes are TRBV4-2 and TRBJ1-4; 8 bases map to TRBD1. CDR1 is LGHNA, CDR2 YNFKEQ, per germline. V lost 3 bases, J lost 7 bases, and 10 bases stayed unmatched. The length of the CDR3 is 16 residues. In DNA, the CDR3 is TGTGCCAGCAGCCAGGCCTCGACAGGGGTAGGTGAAAAACTGTTTTTT. Amino acid sequence: CASSQASTGVGEKLFF.

The chain recombines TRBV6-6 with TRBJ1-1, with a tentative D call TRBD1 (6 bases). CDR1 and CDR2 from the germline V gene are MNHNY and SVGAGI (reference sequence). The length of the CDR3 is 11 residues. Trimming pared 6 bases from V and 10 bases from J, leaving 12 bases between. CDR3 DNA sequence: TGTGCCAGCAGCCACGAGGGGGGAGCTTTCTTT. It is translated as CASSHEGGAFF.